The 4 T cell receptor beta chains reported below all come from one sample, sequenced in a study of blood T cell repertoires in COVID-19. The method was immunoSEQ multiplex PCR; TCRdb's version includes in-frame clones alone and lacks a portion of them. The sample yields 80,000 to 100,000 clones, roughly 80% seen once. The source material was peripheral blood. The source of these receptors is a man in his fifties or sixties with acute or convalescent COVID-19.

The gene calls are TRBV29-1 and TRBJ1-2; TRBD1 matches 8 bases. This CDR3 is built from 15 residues. CDR1 is SQVTM, CDR2 ANQGSEA, per germline. Trimming took 3 bases from V and 4 from J; bases not matched to a gene: 10. CDR3 DNA sequence: TGCAGCGTTGATGACTCAGGGGGCGCGTCCTATGGCTACACCTTC. It codes for CSVDDSGGASYGYTF.

This chain uses TRBV10-2 with TRBJ1-4, with D possibly being TRBD1 (6 bases). The ends were cut back, 3 bases at V and 4 bases at J, with 12 bases in the middle. Germline CDR1 is WSHSY and CDR2 is SAAADI. The CDR3 is 15 residues long. Here the CDR3 DNA reads TGCGCCAGCAGTGAATGGACAGATAGTAATGAAAAACTGTTTTTT. Translating it yields CASSEWTDSNEKLFF.

This chain uses TRBV29-1 with TRBJ2-2; 7 nucleotides align to TRBD2. The CDR3 is 15 amino acids. Germline trimming cut 0 bases from V and 7 bases from J; bases unmatched to any gene: 8. Germline CDR1 reads SQVTM; CDR2 reads ANQGSEA. CDR3 loop: CSVEERGELSGELFF. The CDR3 nucleotides are TGCAGCGTTGAAGAACGGGGGGAGTTGAGCGGGGAGCTGTTTTTT.

This chain uses TRBV7-3 with TRBJ2-7; 7 bases are shared with TRBD1. The CDR3 has 17 residues. CDR1 and CDR2 (germline): SGHTA, FQGTGA. J lost 2 bases, V lost 5 bases, and 15 bases had no gene match. This chain's CDR3 is CASSPNTGRQGAYEQYF. CDR3 bases: TGTGCCAGCAGCCCCAACACGGGCAGACAGGGAGCCTACGAGCAGTACTTC.